This T cell receptor (beta chain) was recovered during a study of cytomegalovirus exposure and HLA in healthy donors. Study observations and caveats: Near-uniform donor sequencing depth was presumed by presence/absence analyses. Some V segments could not be told apart, so they were left out, TRBV6-2 and TRBV6-3 among them. In a later analysis, a missense DCLRE1C variant was linked to TCR beta V- and J-gene trimming.

The PCR employed 60 Vbeta primers together with 13 Jbeta primers. TCRdb's copy holds only in-frame clones and misses some; the assay was immunoSEQ multiplex PCR. The specimen's table records 75,000 to 100,000 clones. As regards this clone: Antigen specificity is unknown.

Germline-derived CDR1 and CDR2 are SGHDN and FVKESK. V dropped 3 bases and J dropped 0; count of bases not matched to a gene: 15. This CDR3 is 20 amino acids long. The rearrangement links TRBV14 to TRBJ2-4; 9 positions match TRBD1. The sequenced sample consisted of PBMCs. This receptor was obtained from a woman aged 60 to 75 in good health and CMV-seronegative. Here the CDR3 reads CASSQVGQGKERIAKNIQYF. For the CDR3, the DNA is TGTGCCAGCAGCCAGGTAGGACAGGGGAAAGAGAGGATAGCCAAAAACATTCAGTACTTC.